The clone carrying this TCR beta chain was detected only a few times. The antigen remains unidentified. This sample is drawn from a study of human T cells and chemical hapten exposure. The study's findings and limits: Expanded TCRs created a significantly greater count of big CDR3 similarity clusters than controls did.

TCRdb re-called the RACE reads with MiXCR, one entry per CDR3 protein. The sample holds 380,000 or so distinct CDR3 sequences; about 4.4% are singletons and the top ten take 2% to 2.5%. Time point reported: patch test 1, 2 weeks after DPC sensitization. As for treatment: therapeutic diphenylcyclopropenone sensitization with weekly scalp DPC. The study extracted total RNA from unfractionated whole blood. Specimen: whole blood, collected in connection with sensitization to the hapten diphenylcyclopropenone (DPC). This clonotype was obtained from a woman in her 50s with alopecia areata. Some clones in this sample may be carry-over from other donors' samples.

The CDR3 DNA reads as TGTGCCAGCAGCTCCCCTAGCGGGGGCCGGCGTGAGCAGTTCTTC. This translates into CASSSPSGGRREQFF. The genes are TRBV7-2 and TRBJ2-1, with 10 positions matching TRBD2. J gave up 9 bases and V 4 bases, and 9 bases lay outside the gene matches. CDR1 is SGHTA and CDR2 is FQGNSA in the germline V gene. The CDR3 contains 15 residues.